This entry concerns a single T cell receptor (beta chain). Libraries were prepared by immunoSEQ multiplex PCR; TCRdb keeps only in-frame clonotypes and omits some of them. The top ten hold approximately 6.9% of the sample, which has approximately 190,000 clones, 75% to 90% seen once. This sample is drawn from a study of blood T cell repertoires in COVID-19. The germline V gene has CDR1 MGHRA and CDR2 YSYEKL. V shed 0 bases and J shed 6 bases, with 15 bases lying between them. This CDR3 spans 17 amino acids. The source of this sequence is a man aged 55 to 69 with acute or convalescent COVID-19. Specimen: peripheral blood. The V call is TRBV4-1, the J call TRBJ1-6; no reliable D call. In DNA, the CDR3 is TGCGCCAGCAGCCAAGATACCCCGGGCGCGGGTAATTCACCCCTCCACTTT. Translated, it gives CASSQDTPGAGNSPLHF.